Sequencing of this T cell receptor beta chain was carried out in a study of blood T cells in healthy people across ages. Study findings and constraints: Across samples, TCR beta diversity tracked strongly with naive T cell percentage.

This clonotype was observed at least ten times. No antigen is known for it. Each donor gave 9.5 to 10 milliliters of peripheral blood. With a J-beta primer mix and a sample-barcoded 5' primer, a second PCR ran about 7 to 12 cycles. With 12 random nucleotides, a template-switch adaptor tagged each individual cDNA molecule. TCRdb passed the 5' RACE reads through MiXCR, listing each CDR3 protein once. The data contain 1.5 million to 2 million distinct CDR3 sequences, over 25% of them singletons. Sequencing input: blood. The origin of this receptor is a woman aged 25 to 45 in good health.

CDR3 protein: CASSQGAGRDTQYF. CDR3 nucleotides: TGCGCCAGCAGCCAAGGAGCGGGAAGGGATACGCAGTATTTT. The chain combines TRBV4-3 with TRBJ2-3; 7 bases are a match to TRBD2. V lost 1 base, J lost 6 bases, and 4 bases stayed unmatched. The CDR3 length is 14 residues. Germline loops: CDR1 LGHNA, CDR2 YSLEER.